This T cell receptor (beta chain) stems from a study of blood T cell repertoires in COVID-19. Study-level information: T cells, B-cell-depleted T cells, or PBMCs provided the cDNA or gDNA that served as material.

Authors' analysis steps: The authors estimated nucleated cell counts from reference gene primer amplification. Clones were sequenced by immunoSEQ multiplex PCR, and TCRdb holds only the in-frame ones, with some missing. The V and J calls and clone size were taken over from that table, and D and trimming were inferred from the DNA. The sample has some 270,000 clones; roughly 86% are singletons. With 1 base removed from V and 2 bases from J, the gap between germline ends came to 9 bases. Germline V gives CDR1 LNHDA, CDR2 SQIVND (reference sequence). This CDR3 comprises 15 residues. The sequence derives from a woman aged 60-70 years who had recovered from COVID-19. The V and J genes are TRBV19 and TRBJ1-5, with D hard to call. Sequencing was carried out using peripheral blood. The DNA of the CDR3 is TGTGCCAGTAGTATAGCGGGAGGGCGCAATCAGCCCCAGCATTTT. As protein: CASSIAGGRNQPQHF.